The 7 T cell receptor beta chains listed next were all sequenced from one sample in a study of cytomegalovirus exposure and HLA in healthy donors. With 60 Vbeta and 13 Jbeta primers, the PCR was carried out. Sequencing used immunoSEQ multiplex PCR; TCRdb keeps in-frame clones, though not all of them. The sample lists about 100,000 clones, around 80% occurring once. The sample taken for sequencing was PBMCs. The source of these receptors is a man younger than 40 in good health and CMV-seronegative.

This clone came up once. The rearrangement uses TRBV9 and TRBJ2-5, with TRBD1 identical over 8 bases. Unmatched junction bases numbered 4, after V lost 2 bases and J lost 1 base. This CDR3 spans 15 amino acids. Germline CDR1 SGDLS, CDR2 YYNGEE. The CDR3 nucleotides read TGTGCCAGCAGCGTGGGGACAGGTTTCCAAGAGACCCAGTACTTC. Translating it yields CASSVGTGFQETQYF.

The chain links TRBV5-1 to TRBJ2-7; D unresolved. Germline CDR1 SGHRS, CDR2 YFSETQ. The CDR3 consists of 15 residues. The V gene lost 2 bases and the J gene lost 2 bases, with 14 bases spanning the gap. This chain's CDR3 is CASSFGQQPAYEQYF. The CDR3 DNA sequence: TGCGCCAGCAGCTTTGGGCAGCAACCCGCCTACGAGCAGTACTTC.

This clone has just one count. The rearrangement joins TRBV4-1 to TRBJ2-2; 8 bases align to TRBD2. The CDR3 consists of 15 residues. Trimming cost V 3 bases and J 7 bases; bases outside gene matches: 7. Germline V CDR1 and CDR2: MGHRA, YSYEKL. This CDR3 reads CASSQTGGAGGELFF. The CDR3 nucleotides read TGCGCCAGCAGCCAGACGGGAGGGGCCGGCGGGGAGCTGTTTTTT.

The chain carries TRBV18 and TRBJ2-7; 9 nucleotides match TRBD1. Germline assignment: CDR1 KGHSH and CDR2 LQKENI. CDR3 length: 17 residues. V shed 1 base, J shed 3 bases, and the junction held 10 bases outside the gene matches. CDR3: CASSPLPPGQGIYEQYF. DNA of the CDR3: TGTGCCAGCTCACCACTACCCCCGGGACAGGGCATCTACGAGCAGTACTTC.

The V and J genes are TRBV6-1 and TRBJ1-5; TRBD1 aligns across 8 bases. CDR1 and CDR2 (germline): MNHNS, SASEGT. The V segment lost 4 bases and the J segment 5 bases; nucleotides outside the gene matches: 13. The length of the CDR3 is 17 residues. CDR3 in amino acids: CASSAEVRTGSYQPQHF. The CDR3 DNA sequence: TGTGCCAGCAGTGCTGAGGTTCGGACAGGGAGCTATCAGCCCCAGCATTTT.

This clone has only a few counts. V and J are TRBV28 and TRBJ1-1, with D tentatively TRBD1 (5 bases). The CDR3 sequence is 14 residues long. Germline V gives CDR1 MDHEN, CDR2 SYDVKM. Trimming stripped 8 bases from V and 7 bases from J, with 20 bases between. CDR3 region: CASHFRGQVSEAFF. Here the CDR3 DNA reads TGTGCCAGCCATTTCCGAGGACAAGTTAGTGAAGCTTTCTTT.

This clone has more than one count but fewer than ten. V is TRBV29-1 and J is TRBJ1-5; D uncertain. Germline lookup yields CDR1 SQVTM and CDR2 ANQGSEA. Trimming removed 3 bases at V and 0 bases at J, with 9 bases between. This CDR3 has 14 amino acids. DNA for the CDR3: TGCAGCGTTGAGAGGGCCTATAGCAATCAGCCCCAGCATTTT. It specifies CSVERAYSNQPQHF.